These 9 T cell receptor beta chains were sequenced from one sample in a study of Ad26.COV2.S vaccination and SARS-CoV-2 variants. Treatment in this sample: 19 received Ad26.COV2.S at low or high dose, single or two shots; a few received placebo; per-sample allocation not given. Collection of samples fell on day 63 after the first vaccine or placebo injection. Sequencing was performed with immunoSEQ multiplex PCR; in TCRdb, only in-frame clones are kept and a portion is missing. The table includes about 680,000 clones, 70% to 90% detected once. Sequencing was performed on peripheral blood, taken in a trial of Ad26.COV2.S vaccine versus placebo. These receptors came from a person between 18 and 59 years old who received the Ad26.COV2.S COVID-19 vaccine or a placebo.

As to this clone: Other DNA sequences in this sample translate to the same CDR3. This chain links TRBV19 with TRBJ2-1; 14 bases match TRBD2. The CDR3 totals 15 residues. CDR1 and CDR2 (germline): LNHDA, SQIVND (reference sequence). V shed 1 base and J 7 bases; nucleotides not matched to a gene: 0. CDR3 DNA sequence: TGTGCCAGTAGTATAGGACTAGCGGGGGGGAATGAGCAGTTCTTC. Amino acids: CASSIGLAGGNEQFF.

The chain combines TRBV7-9 with TRBJ2-5; D perhaps matches TRBD2 (5 bases). The V end lost 0 bases, the J end lost 10 bases, and 15 bases lay between the germline ends. Germline-derived CDR1 and CDR2 are SEHNR and FQNEAQ (reference sequence). The length of the CDR3 is 14 residues. In nucleotides, the CDR3 is TGTGCCAGCAGCTTAGCTAGCGTAAAGGTGATCCAGTACTTC. Its translation is CASSLASVKVIQYF. The complete variable domain, with remaining parts taken from reference TRBV7-9 and TRBJ2-5, reads DTGVSQNPRHKITKRGQNVTFRCDPISEHNRLYWYRQTLGQGPEFLTYFQNEAQLEKSRLLSDRFSAERPKGSFSTLEIQRTEQGDSAMYLCASSLASVKVIQYFGPGTRLLVL.

This chain joins TRBV18 and TRBJ1-3; D not resolved. Trimming removed 4 bases at V and 0 bases at J, with 10 bases between. Germline V gene data show CDR1 as KGHSH and CDR2 as LQKENI. The CDR3 spans 15 residues. The CDR3 protein is CASSRTRDSGNTIYF. CDR3 DNA sequence: TGTGCCAGCTCACGAACCCGGGACTCTGGAAACACCATATATTTT.

The gene calls are TRBV6-1 and TRBJ1-1; D is undetermined. V shed 0 bases and J shed 6 bases, with 8 bases lying between them. Germline CDR1 is MNHNS and CDR2 is SASEGT. This CDR3 comprises 13 residues. Written as DNA, the CDR3 is TGTGCCAGCAGTGAAGCGGCTCTCCCTGAAGCTTTCTTT. Translated, it gives CASSEAALPEAFF.

The chain couples TRBV27 to TRBJ2-1; D remains unclear. The CDR3 is made up of 14 amino acids. V was cut by 1 base and J by 9 bases, with 13 bases left in between. Germline CDR1 MNHEY, CDR2 SMNVEV (reference sequence). The CDR3 DNA is TGTGCCAGCAGTTTATGGGATCCGATGGGTGAGCAGTTCTTC. Its protein is CASSLWDPMGEQFF.

This chain uses TRBV6-5 with TRBJ1-5; D possibly corresponds to TRBD1 (5 bases). The germline V and J ends were trimmed by 7 bases and 2 bases, with 12 bases remaining between them. The CDR3 contains 14 residues. Germline assignment: CDR1 MNHEY and CDR2 SVGAGI. The CDR3 DNA reads TGTGCCAGCACCGGGGGGTATGGCAATCAGCCCCAGCATTTT. Protein sequence: CASTGGYGNQPQHF.

This clone was counted between two and nine times. The V call is TRBV2, the J call TRBJ1-5; no definite D call. Germline-derived CDR1 and CDR2 are SNHLY and FYNNEI. The CDR3 has 13 residues. The germline V and J ends were trimmed by 8 bases and 6 bases, with 14 bases remaining between them. The CDR3 nucleotides read TGTGCCAGCTCCGAAACCACCGGTCAGCCCCAGCATTTT. Protein sequence: CASSETTGQPQHF.

The rearrangement uses TRBV5-4 and TRBJ2-5, with D uncertain. V was clipped by 2 bases and J by 4 bases, with 9 bases between them. The CDR3 spans 13 residues. The germline V gene has CDR1 SGHNT and CDR2 YYREEE (reference sequence). The CDR3 nucleotides are TGTGCCAGCAGCTTAACGACGGGAGAGACCCAGTACTTC. It is translated as CASSLTTGETQYF.

J is TRBJ2-1 and V is TRBV19; D gene uncertain. CDR3 size: 14 residues. From germline, CDR1 is LNHDA and CDR2 SQIVND (reference sequence). Trimming removed 5 bases from V and 9 bases from J, with 17 bases in between. For the CDR3, the DNA is TGTGCCAGTAGTTCCCGGAGACCTACTGTTGAGCAGTTCTTC. Translation gives CASSSRRPTVEQFF.